These T cell receptor beta chains were read from a single sample in a study of metastatic and nonmetastatic thyroid tumors. TCRdb re-analyzed the PCR reads through MiXCR. The sample lists about 40,000 clones, about 16% occurring once. The sequencing sample was made of blood. The receptors shown here come from a female donor with papillary thyroid cancer or a benign thyroid nodule (not recorded which). Some clones in this sample may be carry-over from other donors' samples. The CDR3 runs from the conserved cysteine through the conserved F or W. A D gene is named only where the DNA matches it firmly. Sizes are listed as how often the clone was seen (once, few, many) or a class if it is expanded.

j_call | v_call | clone_size | d_call | cdr3_nt | cdr3_aa
TRBJ1-1 | TRBV10-3 | many | - | TGTGCCATCAGTGAGTCCGAGGGGGTTGGTACTGAAGCTTTCTTT | CAISESEGVGTEAFF
TRBJ1-4 | TRBV2 | many | - | TGCGCCAGTCGCCCTCCCCTGGTTGGGAATGAAAAACTGTTTTTT | CASRPPLVGNEKLFF
TRBJ2-3 | TRBV10-2 | many | TRBD2 | TGCGCCAGCAGTCCCCCACCGATTCTAGCGGGGGGATTTAAGGATACGCAGTATTTT | CASSPPPILAGGFKDTQYF
TRBJ1-6 | TRBV4-1 | many | - | TGCGCCAGCAGCCAAGAGCAGACCAACCGGGGTTCACCCCTCCACTTT | CASSQEQTNRGSPLHF
TRBJ1-5 | TRBV6-2/TRBV6-3 | many | - | TGTGCGGGGGGCTTTGACAATCAGCCCCAGCATTTT | CAGGFDNQPQHF
TRBJ1-2 | TRBV19 | many | TRBD1 | TGTGCCAGTAGTCAATGGACAGGCAGTGCTTACACCTTC | CASSQWTGSAYTF
TRBJ2-7 | TRBV10-2 | medium-sized | TRBD2 | TGCGCCAGCAGAGCGGGGGGGTCCTACGAGCAGTACTTC | CASRAGGSYEQYF
TRBJ2-1 | TRBV29-1 | many | TRBD2 | TGCAGCGTTGAAGGAGCGGGGCCGGGGGAGCAGTTCTTC | CSVEGAGPGEQFF
TRBJ2-3 | TRBV5-1 | few | TRBD2 | TGCGCCAGCAGCTTGGCTAGCGGGAGTGGGTCAGATACGCAGTATTTT | CASSLASGSGSDTQYF
TRBJ2-2 | TRBV6-2/TRBV6-3 | many | - | TGTGCCAGCAGCAAGGGGACCTCGAACACCGGGGAGCTGTTTTTT | CASSKGTSNTGELFF